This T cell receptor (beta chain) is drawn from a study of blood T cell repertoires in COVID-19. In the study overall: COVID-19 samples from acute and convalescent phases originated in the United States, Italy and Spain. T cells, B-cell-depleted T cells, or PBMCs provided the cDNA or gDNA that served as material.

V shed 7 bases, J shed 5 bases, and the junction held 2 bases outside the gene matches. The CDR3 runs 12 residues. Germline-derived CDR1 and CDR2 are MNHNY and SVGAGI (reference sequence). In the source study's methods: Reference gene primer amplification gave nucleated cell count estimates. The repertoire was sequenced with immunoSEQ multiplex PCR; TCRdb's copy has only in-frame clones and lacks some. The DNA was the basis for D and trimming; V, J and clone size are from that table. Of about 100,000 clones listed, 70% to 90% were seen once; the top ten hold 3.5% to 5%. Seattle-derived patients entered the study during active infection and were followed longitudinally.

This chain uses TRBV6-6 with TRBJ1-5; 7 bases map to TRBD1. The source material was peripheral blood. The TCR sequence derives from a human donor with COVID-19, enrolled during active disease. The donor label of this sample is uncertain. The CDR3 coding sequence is TGTGCCAGCAACACAGGGGATCAGCCCCAGCATTTT. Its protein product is CASNTGDQPQHF.